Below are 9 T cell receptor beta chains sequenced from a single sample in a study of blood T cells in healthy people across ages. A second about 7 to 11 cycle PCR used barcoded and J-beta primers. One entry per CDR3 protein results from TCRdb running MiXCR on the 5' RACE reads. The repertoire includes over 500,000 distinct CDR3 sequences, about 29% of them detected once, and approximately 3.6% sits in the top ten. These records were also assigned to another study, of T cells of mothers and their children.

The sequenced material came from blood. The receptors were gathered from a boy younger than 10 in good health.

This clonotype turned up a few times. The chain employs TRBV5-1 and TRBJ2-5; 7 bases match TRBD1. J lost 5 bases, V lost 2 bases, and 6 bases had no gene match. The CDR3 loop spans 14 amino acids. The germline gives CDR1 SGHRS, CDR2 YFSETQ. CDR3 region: CASSFADRMETQYF. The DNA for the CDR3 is TGCGCCAGCAGCTTCGCGGACAGGATGGAGACCCAGTACTTC.

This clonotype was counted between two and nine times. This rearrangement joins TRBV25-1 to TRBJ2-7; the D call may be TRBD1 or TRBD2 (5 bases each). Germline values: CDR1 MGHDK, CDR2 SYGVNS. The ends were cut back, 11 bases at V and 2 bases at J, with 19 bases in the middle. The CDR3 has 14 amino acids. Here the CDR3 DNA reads TGTGCCGCTAGACAGAGGGGTCCGCCCTACGAGCAGTACTTC. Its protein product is CAARQRGPPYEQYF.

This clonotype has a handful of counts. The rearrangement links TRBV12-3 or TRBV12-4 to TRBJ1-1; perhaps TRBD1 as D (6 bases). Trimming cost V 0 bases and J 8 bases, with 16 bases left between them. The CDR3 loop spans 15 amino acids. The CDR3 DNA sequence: TGTGCCAGCAGTTTAGCTTGGGGGACAAGGGCCGAAGCTTTCTTT. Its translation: CASSLAWGTRAEAFF.

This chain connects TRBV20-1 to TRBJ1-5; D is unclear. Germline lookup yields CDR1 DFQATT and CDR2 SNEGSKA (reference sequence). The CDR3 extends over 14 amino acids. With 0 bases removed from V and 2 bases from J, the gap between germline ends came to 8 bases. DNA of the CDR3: TGCAGTGCTAGAGATTGGGCAGGCAATCAGCCCCAGCATTTT. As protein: CSARDWAGNQPQHF.

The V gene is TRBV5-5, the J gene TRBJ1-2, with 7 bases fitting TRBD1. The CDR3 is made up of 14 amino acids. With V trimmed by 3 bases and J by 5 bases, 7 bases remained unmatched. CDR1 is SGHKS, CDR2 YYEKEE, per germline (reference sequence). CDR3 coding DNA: TGTGCCAGCAGCTCTCCGGGACAGACTTATGGCTACACCTTC. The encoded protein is CASSSPGQTYGYTF.

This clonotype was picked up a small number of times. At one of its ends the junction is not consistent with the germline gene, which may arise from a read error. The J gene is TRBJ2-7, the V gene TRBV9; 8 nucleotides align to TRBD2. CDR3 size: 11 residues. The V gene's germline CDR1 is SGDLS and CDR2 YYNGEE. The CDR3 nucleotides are TGTGCCAGCAGCGGGGCGGGAGGAATCTGCTTC. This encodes CASSGAGGICF.

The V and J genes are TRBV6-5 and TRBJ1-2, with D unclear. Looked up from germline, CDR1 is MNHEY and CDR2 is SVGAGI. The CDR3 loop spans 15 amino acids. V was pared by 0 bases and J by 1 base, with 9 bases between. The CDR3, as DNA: TGTGCCAGCAGTTACTCTATCCGGGATAACTATGGCTACACCTTC. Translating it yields CASSYSIRDNYGYTF.

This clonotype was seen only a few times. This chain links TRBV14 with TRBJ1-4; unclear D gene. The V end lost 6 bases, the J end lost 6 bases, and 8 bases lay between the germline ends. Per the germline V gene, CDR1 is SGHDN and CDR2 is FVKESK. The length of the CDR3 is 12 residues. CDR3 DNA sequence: TGTGCCAGCAGTCCTGGGGATGAAAAACTGTTTTTT. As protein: CASSPGDEKLFF.

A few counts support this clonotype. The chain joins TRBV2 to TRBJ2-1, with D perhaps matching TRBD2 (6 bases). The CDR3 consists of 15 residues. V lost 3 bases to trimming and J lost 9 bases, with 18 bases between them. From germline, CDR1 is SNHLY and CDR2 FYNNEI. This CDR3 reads CASSEREFNSGEQFF. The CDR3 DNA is TGTGCCAGCAGTGAGAGGGAGTTCAATAGCGGTGAGCAGTTCTTC.